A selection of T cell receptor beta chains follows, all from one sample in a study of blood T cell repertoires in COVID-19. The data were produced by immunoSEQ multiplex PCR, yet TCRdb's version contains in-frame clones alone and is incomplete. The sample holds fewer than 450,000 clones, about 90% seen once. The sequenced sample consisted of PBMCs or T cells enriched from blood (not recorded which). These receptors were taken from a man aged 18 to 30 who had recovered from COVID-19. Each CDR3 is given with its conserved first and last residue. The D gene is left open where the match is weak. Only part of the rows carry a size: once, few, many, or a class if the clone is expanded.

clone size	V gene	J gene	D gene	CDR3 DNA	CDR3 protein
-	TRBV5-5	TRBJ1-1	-	TGTGCCAGCAGCTCTGAGACAGGGAACACTGAAGCTTTCTTT	CASSSETGNTEAFF
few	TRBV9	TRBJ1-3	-	TGTGCCAGCAGCGTAGGTGGAGGTGAGAGAAACACCATATATTTT	CASSVGGGERNTIYF
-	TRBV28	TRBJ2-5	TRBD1	TGTGCCAGCGTAGGAATGCCAGGGGGCGTGGAGACCCAGTACTTC	CASVGMPGGVETQYF
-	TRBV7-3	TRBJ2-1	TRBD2	TGTGCCAGCAGCACACTAGCGAGCTCCTACAATGAGCAGTTCTTC	CASSTLASSYNEQFF
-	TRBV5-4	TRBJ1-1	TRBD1	TGTGCCAGCAGTACAGGGGTAGGAGACACTGAAGCTTTCTTT	CASSTGVGDTEAFF
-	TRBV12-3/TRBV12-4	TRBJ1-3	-	TGTGCCAGCCGGTGGGGGAGGGAAAACACCATATATTTT	CASRWGRENTIYF
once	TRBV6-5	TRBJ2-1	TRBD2	TGTGCCAGCACGGCGGGAGTCTCCTACAATGAGCAGTTCTTC	CASTAGVSYNEQFF
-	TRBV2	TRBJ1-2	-	TGTGCCAGCAGAGCTGGGGCGGCGGGCTACACCTTC	CASRAGAAGYTF
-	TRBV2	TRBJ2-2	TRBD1	TGTGCCAGCAGTTCGACAGGGGGCCCCAACACCGGGGAGCTGTTTTTT	CASSSTGGPNTGELFF
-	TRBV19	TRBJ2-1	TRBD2	TGTGCCAGTAGTATAAAGCAGCGGGGCTCCTACAATGAGCAGTTCTTC	CASSIKQRGSYNEQFF
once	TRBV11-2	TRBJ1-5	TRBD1	TGTGCCAGCAGCCGGGACAGGGATCAGCCCCAGCATTTT	CASSRDRDQPQHF
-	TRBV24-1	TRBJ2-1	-	TGTGCCACCAGTGATTCCCGTGGGGAGAGATACAATGAGCAGTTCTTC	CATSDSRGERYNEQFF
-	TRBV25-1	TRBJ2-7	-	TGTGCCAGCAGTGGTCAAGGGGGCTCCTACGAGCAGTACTTC	CASSGQGGSYEQYF
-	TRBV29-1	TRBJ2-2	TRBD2	TGCAGCGTTGTACTAGCGGGAAAGAGGACCGGGGAGCTGTTTTTT	CSVVLAGKRTGELFF
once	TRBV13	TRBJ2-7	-	TGTGCCAGCAGCTTATACGGTGAGCAGTACTTC	CASSLYGEQYF
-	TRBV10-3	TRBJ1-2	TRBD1	TGTGCCATCAGTCCCGGGGAAGGAAAGGGGGCCGGCTATGGCTACACCTTC	CAISPGEGKGAGYGYTF
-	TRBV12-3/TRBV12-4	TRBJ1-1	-	TGTGCCAGCAGTTTCAGGGGCGATGAAGCTTTCTTT	CASSFRGDEAFF
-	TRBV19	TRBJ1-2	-	TGTGCCAGTACCCCAACGCGGGTTAGCTATGGCTACACCTTC	CASTPTRVSYGYTF
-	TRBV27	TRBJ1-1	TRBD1	TGTGCCAGCAGTTCGGGACAGGGGGAAAAGAACACTGAAGCTTTCTTT	CASSSGQGEKNTEAFF
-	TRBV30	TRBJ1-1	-	TGTGCCTGGGGGAGGACAGCCACTGAAGCTTTCTTT	CAWGRTATEAFF
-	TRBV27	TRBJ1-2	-	TGTGCCAGCAGCCTTGGAGGGAGCAATGGCTACACCTTC	CASSLGGSNGYTF
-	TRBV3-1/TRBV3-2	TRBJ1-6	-	TGTGCCAGCAGCCAAGAGACCCGATCGTCGGCGGGCTCACCCCTCCACTTT	CASSQETRSSAGSPLHF
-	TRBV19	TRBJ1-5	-	TGTGCCAGTAGTAGCAGGGAGGCCAATCAGCCCCAGCATTTT	CASSSREANQPQHF
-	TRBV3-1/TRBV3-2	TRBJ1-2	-	TGTGCCAGCAGCCCGGGAGGGGGACCCCCTTATGGCTACACCTTC	CASSPGGGPPYGYTF
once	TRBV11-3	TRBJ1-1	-	TGTGCCAGCAGCCTACAGGGACAAAACACTGAAGCTTTCTTT	CASSLQGQNTEAFF
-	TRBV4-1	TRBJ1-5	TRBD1	TGCGCCAGCAGCGTAAGGACAGGGGGCAATCAGCCCCAGCATTTT	CASSVRTGGNQPQHF
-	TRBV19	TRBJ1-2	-	TGTGCCAGTAGTATGGATGGGGCGCGCGGCTACACCTTC	CASSMDGARGYTF
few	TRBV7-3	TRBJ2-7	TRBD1	TGTGCCAGCAGCTTAGAAGACAGGGAAACAAACGAGCAGTACTTC	CASSLEDRETNEQYF
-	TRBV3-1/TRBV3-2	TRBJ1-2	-	TGTGCCAGCACTACTGGGCAGGGTGGCTACACCTTC	CASTTGQGGYTF
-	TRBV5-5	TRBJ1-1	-	TGTGCCAGCAGCTTGCTATCTTCAGGGGTGTCGGCTTTCTTT	CASSLLSSGVSAFF
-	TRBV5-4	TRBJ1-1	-	TGTGCCAGCAGCTTGGAGCGCGGGTTGGGCACTGAAGCTTTCTTT	CASSLERGLGTEAFF
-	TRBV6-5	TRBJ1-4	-	TGTGCCAGCAGTTACGGGCAGGGCGAGATACTGTTTTTT	CASSYGQGEILFF
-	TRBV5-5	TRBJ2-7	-	TGTGCCAGCAGCTTGTACCCAGGGCCCTACGAGCAGTACTTC	CASSLYPGPYEQYF
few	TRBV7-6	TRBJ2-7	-	TGTGCCAGCAGCTTAGGGGGTACAGGGAATGGCGAGCAGTACTTC	CASSLGGTGNGEQYF
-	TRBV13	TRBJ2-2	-	TGTGCCAGCAGCTCTCAAACCAGGGCCGGGGAGCTGTTTTTT	CASSSQTRAGELFF
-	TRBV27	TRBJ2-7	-	TGTGCCAGCAGTTTAGCGGGCACACATTACGAGCAGTACTTC	CASSLAGTHYEQYF
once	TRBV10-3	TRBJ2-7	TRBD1	TGTGCCATCATGGGACAGGGGGGGCGTGGCGAGCAGTACTTC	CAIMGQGGRGEQYF
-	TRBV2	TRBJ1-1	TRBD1	TGTGCCAGCAGTGTGCAACAGGGGGCCCCCGCTGAAGCTTTCTTT	CASSVQQGAPAEAFF
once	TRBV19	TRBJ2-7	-	TGTGCCAGTAGTATAGGTCAGGGGATTGCTACCTACGAGCAGTACTTC	CASSIGQGIATYEQYF
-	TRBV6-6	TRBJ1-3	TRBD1	TGTGCCAGCAACCAGGGGGCACGCGGAAACACCATATATTTT	CASNQGARGNTIYF
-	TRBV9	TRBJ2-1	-	TGTGCCAGCAGCCCCCGCGAGCGGGCTGTCTTCAATGAGCAGTTCTTC	CASSPRERAVFNEQFF
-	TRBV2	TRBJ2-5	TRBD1	TGTGCCAGTCCCGAACGACCGGGACAGCGCGAGACCCAGTACTTC	CASPERPGQRETQYF